This T cell receptor beta chain derives from a study of control samples from healthy donors and cancer patients. A single count supports this clone. Other DNA sequences in the same sample also yield this CDR3. There are 16 residues in the CDR3. Germline trimming cut 0 bases from V and 3 bases from J; bases unmatched to any gene: 2. Germline values: CDR1 MNHEY, CDR2 SVGAGI. Data came from immunoSEQ multiplex PCR; TCRdb stores just in-frame clones and leaves some out. The sample has 55,000 to 70,000 clones, approximately 90% seen once. This chain uses TRBV6-5 with TRBJ2-6; TRBD1 agrees at 7 bases. Sequencing was done on a sample of PBMCs. This receptor was obtained from a man in his thirties or forties with colorectal cancer. The CDR3 spells CASSYSQGSGANVLTF. The CDR3 DNA is TGTGCCAGCAGTTACTCACAGGGGAGTGGGGCCAACGTCCTGACTTTC.